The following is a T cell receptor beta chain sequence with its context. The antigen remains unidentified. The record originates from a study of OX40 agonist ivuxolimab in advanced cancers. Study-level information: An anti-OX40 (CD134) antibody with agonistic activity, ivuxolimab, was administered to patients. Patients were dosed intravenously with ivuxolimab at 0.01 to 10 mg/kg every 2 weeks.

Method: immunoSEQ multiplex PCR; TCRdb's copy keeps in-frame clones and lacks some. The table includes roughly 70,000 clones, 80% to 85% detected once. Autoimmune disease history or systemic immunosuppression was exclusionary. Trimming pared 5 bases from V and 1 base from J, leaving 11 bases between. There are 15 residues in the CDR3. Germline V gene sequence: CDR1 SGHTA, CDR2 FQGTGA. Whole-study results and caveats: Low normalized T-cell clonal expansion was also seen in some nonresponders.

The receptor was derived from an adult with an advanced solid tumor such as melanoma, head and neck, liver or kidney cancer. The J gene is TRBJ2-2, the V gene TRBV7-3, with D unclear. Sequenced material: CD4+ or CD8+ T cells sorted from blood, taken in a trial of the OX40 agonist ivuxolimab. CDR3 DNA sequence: TGTGCCAGCAGCCGTGGACCGCAGAACACCGGGGAGCTGTTTTTT. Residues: CASSRGPQNTGELFF.